This TCR beta chain is from a study of blood T cell repertoires in COVID-19. For the study at large: T cells, B-cell-depleted T cells, or PBMCs provided the cDNA or gDNA that served as material.

This CDR3 spans 14 amino acids. Germline lookup yields CDR1 LNHDA and CDR2 SQIVND (reference sequence). V shed 7 bases and J 6 bases; nucleotides not matched to a gene: 10. How the authors handled the data: By means of reference gene primer amplification, nucleated cell counts were estimated. Produced via immunoSEQ multiplex PCR; TCRdb's table is partial and in-frame only. V and J calls and clone size are as listed in that table; D and trimming were resolved from the DNA. Among around 300,000 clones, about 90% were seen once, and the ten largest hold approximately 2.2%. This clonotype was sampled from a woman in her twenties or thirties who had recovered from COVID-19. The chain couples TRBV19 to TRBJ1-1, with 8 bases identical to TRBD1. The material sequenced was peripheral blood. Written as DNA, the CDR3 is TGTGCCAGTACCCCCTCGCAGGGGGCCGCTGAAGCTTTCTTT. It yields the protein CASTPSQGAAEAFF.